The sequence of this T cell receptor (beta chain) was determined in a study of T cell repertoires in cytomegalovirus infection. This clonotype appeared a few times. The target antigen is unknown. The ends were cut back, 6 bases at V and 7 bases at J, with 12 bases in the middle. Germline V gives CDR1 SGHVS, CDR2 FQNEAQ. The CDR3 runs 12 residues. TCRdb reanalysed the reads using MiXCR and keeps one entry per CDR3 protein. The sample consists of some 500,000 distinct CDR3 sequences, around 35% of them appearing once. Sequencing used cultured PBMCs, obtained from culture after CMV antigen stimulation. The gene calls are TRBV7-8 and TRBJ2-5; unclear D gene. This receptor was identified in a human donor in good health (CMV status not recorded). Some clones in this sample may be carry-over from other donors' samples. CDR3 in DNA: TGTGCCAGCAGTTTGGAGTGGTCGACCCAGTACTTC. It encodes CASSLEWSTQYF.